The next 14 T cell receptor beta chains were all read from a single sample in a study of CD8+ T cells in alopecia areata. In each case, RNA was isolated and then reverse transcribed into cDNA as the sequencing template. TCRdb's copy holds only in-frame clones and misses some; the assay was immunoSEQ multiplex PCR. This sample has more than 90,000 clones, with 55% to 75% found just once. The treatment is: oral pan-JAK inhibitor, 5-10 mg twice daily. This sample comprised CD8+ T cells sorted from blood, obtained at roughly week 58, from a patient treated with tofacitinib. The source is a human donor with alopecia areata.

This clone was recorded only once. This chain connects TRBV2 to TRBJ2-1; D is unresolved. The germline CDR1 and CDR2 sequences are SNHLY and FYNNEI. This CDR3 region has 12 residues. Trimming left V 8 bases short and J 5 bases short, with 10 bases between. The chain's CDR3 is CASHPDNNEQFF. Written as DNA, the CDR3 is TGTGCCAGCCACCCGGATAACAATGAGCAGTTCTTC. The full variable domain, completed using reference TRBV2 and TRBJ2-1, is EPEVTQTPSHQVTQMGQEVILRCVPISNHLYFYWYRQILGQKVEFLVSFYNNEISEKSEIFDDQFSVERPDGSNFTLKIRSTKLEDSAMYFCASHPDNNEQFFGPGTRLTVL.

The rearrangement joins TRBV5-4 to TRBJ2-3, with 9 bases identical to TRBD2. From germline, CDR1 is SGHNT and CDR2 YYREEE (reference sequence). With 2 bases clipped from V and 0 bases from J, the junction kept 7 bases outside the gene matches. The CDR3 loop spans 17 amino acids. The CDR3, as DNA: TGTGCCAGCAGCTTTTCTAGCGGGGTCCTTAGCACAGATACGCAGTATTTT. Translated, it gives CASSFSSGVLSTDTQYF.

This chain joins TRBV29-1 and TRBJ2-7; 8 nucleotides align to TRBD1. The CDR3 is 14 residues long. The germline V gene encodes CDR1 SQVTM and CDR2 ANQGSEA. With V trimmed by 2 bases and J by 2 bases, 5 bases remained unmatched. CDR3 DNA sequence: TGCAGCGTTGAAATTTTGGACAGGGCCTACGAGCAGTACTTC. Its translation: CSVEILDRAYEQYF.

This clone was counted only a few times. The chain joins TRBV29-1 to TRBJ2-7; TRBD2 aligns across 8 bases. The CDR3 runs to 12 residues. J lost 6 bases, V lost 2 bases, and 3 bases had no gene match. Germline V CDR1 and CDR2: SQVTM, ANQGSEA. CDR3 amino acids: CSVEYGGGEQYF. The CDR3 coding sequence is TGCAGCGTTGAATACGGGGGGGGCGAGCAGTACTTC.

This chain links TRBV19 with TRBJ2-5; no definite D call. Germline CDR1 LNHDA, CDR2 SQIVND (reference sequence). CDR3 length: 14 residues. V lost 1 base and J 3 bases, leaving 9 bases between the germline ends. Here the CDR3 reads CASSIGGREETQYF. The CDR3 bases are TGTGCCAGTAGTATAGGTGGTAGAGAAGAGACCCAGTACTTC.

The chain links TRBV5-1 to TRBJ1-1; 7 positions match TRBD1. After removal of 3 bases from V and 0 bases from J, the junction contained 2 bases not matched to a gene. Germline V lookup: CDR1 SGHRS, CDR2 YFSETQ. The CDR3 runs 14 residues. This chain's CDR3 is CASSSGGMNTEAFF. CDR3 bases: TGCGCCAGCAGCTCAGGGGGGATGAACACTGAAGCTTTCTTT.

The chain recombines TRBV7-9 with TRBJ1-2; D gene uncertain. Germline CDR1 reads SEHNR; CDR2 reads FQNEAQ (reference sequence). The CDR3 is 15 amino acids. Trimming cost V 5 bases and J 7 bases, with 20 bases left between them. CDR3 nucleotide sequence: TGTGCCAGCAGCGGAGAGGTCCCGAAACAGTCTGGCTACACCTTC. Translating gives CASSGEVPKQSGYTF.

As for this clone: At one end the junction does not follow the germline gene, possibly because of a read error. V and J are TRBV14 and TRBJ2-7; D is tentatively TRBD1 or TRBD2 (6 bases each). Germline V CDR1 and CDR2: SGHDN, FVKESK. The CDR3 is made up of 11 amino acids. CDR3 coding DNA: TGTGCCAGCAGCCAAGGGGGGGCACTCGACTTC. Protein product: CASSQGGALDF.

J is TRBJ2-7 and V is TRBV6-5; D is unresolved. The CDR3 sequence is 13 residues long. V was cut by 4 bases and J by 3 bases, with 10 bases left in between. Germline-derived CDR1 and CDR2 are MNHEY and SVGAGI. The CDR3 coding sequence is TGTGCCAGCAGTTTTAAGGACCTCTACGAGCAGTACTTC. It specifies CASSFKDLYEQYF.

This chain joins TRBV29-1 and TRBJ2-7; the D is unclear. This CDR3 is built from 13 residues. V shed 4 bases and J shed 0 bases, with 10 bases lying between them. In germline, CDR1 is SQVTM, CDR2 ANQGSEA. The CDR3 protein is CSVVFWDSYEQYF. The CDR3 DNA reads as TGCAGCGTTGTATTCTGGGACTCCTACGAGCAGTACTTC.

In this sample, this clone turned up once. V is TRBV6-6 and J is TRBJ1-1, with unresolved D. This CDR3 has 10 amino acids. Germline CDR1 MNHNY, CDR2 SVGAGI (reference sequence). V lost 9 bases and J lost 0, with 2 bases in between. The CDR3 coding sequence is TGTGCCAGTTTGAACACTGAAGCTTTCTTT. Amino acid sequence: CASLNTEAFF.

This chain links TRBV15 with TRBJ1-6; no clear D. Germline loops: CDR1 LNHNV, CDR2 YYDKDF (reference sequence). V dropped 5 bases and J dropped 6 bases, with 14 bases sitting between them. This CDR3 has 15 amino acids. CDR3 nucleotides: TGTGCCACCAGCCCTTCCGTGTCCCCTAATTCACCCCTCCACTTT. It specifies CATSPSVSPNSPLHF.

The J gene is TRBJ1-1, the V gene TRBV6-6; unclear D gene. V was trimmed by 2 bases and J by 3 bases, leaving 10 bases between them. CDR3 length equals 14 residues. Germline V gene data show CDR1 as MNHNY and CDR2 as SVGAGI (reference sequence). The CDR3 sequence: CASSYRPAYTEAFF. CDR3 nucleotides: TGTGCCAGCAGTTACCGCCCAGCCTACACTGAAGCTTTCTTT.

The rearrangement links TRBV4-1 to TRBJ2-7, with D uncertain. Germline-derived CDR1 and CDR2 are MGHRA and YSYEKL. The CDR3 extends over 14 amino acids. V gave up 1 base and J gave up 0 bases, with 7 bases separating them. The CDR3 reads CASSQVAGSYEQYF. CDR3 nucleotides: TGCGCCAGCAGCCAAGTGGCAGGCTCCTACGAGCAGTACTTC.